The 19 T cell receptor beta chains below were found in one sample sequenced in a study of T cell clonality in common variable immunodeficiency. TCRdb's table, derived via immunoSEQ multiplex PCR, lists solely in-frame clones and lacks some. Recorded here are over 40,000 clones, with no singletons, and the ten leading clones hold about 6%. Material: peripheral blood mononuclear cells. The receptors derive from a person aged 18 to 70 in good health.

This clone showed up many times. From the germline J gene comes the end of the CDR3, since the read stops 3 residues before it. The chain uses TRBV19 and TRBJ1-1; 7 bases agree with TRBD1. This CDR3 spans 16 amino acids. The V gene's germline CDR1 is LNHDA and CDR2 SQIVND (reference sequence). Germline trimming cut 5 bases from V and 0 bases from J; bases unmatched to any gene: 9. CDR3 loop: CASSAGTEIMNTEAFF. Incomplete CDR3 DNA: TGTGCCAGTAGTGCCGGGACAGAGATAATGAACACTGAA. The full variable domain, rest sourced from reference TRBV19 and TRBJ1-1, is DGGITQSPKYLFRKEGQNVTLSCEQNLNHDAMYWYRQDPGQGLRLIYYSQIVNDFQKGDIAEGYSVSREKKESFPLTVTSAQKNPTAFYLCASSAGTEIMNTEAFFGQGTRLTVV.

This clone was counted at least ten times. With the read ending 3 residues before the CDR3 end, the germline J gene is used to fill in that end. The V gene is TRBV20-1, the J gene TRBJ2-1, with a tentative D call TRBD2 (6 bases). Germline V gene sequence: CDR1 DFQATT, CDR2 SNEGSKA (reference sequence). V lost 7 bases, J lost 4 bases, and 14 bases lay in between. The CDR3 covers 13 residues. The CDR3 loop reads CSGFQGLYNEQFF. CDR3 bases read: TGCAGTGGCTTCCAGGGACTGTACAATGAG.

This clone was seen repeatedly, ten times or more. Coverage ceases 3 residues before the CDR3 finishes, and the germline J gene fills in the end. V is TRBV15 and J is TRBJ2-3, with D perhaps matching TRBD2 (6 bases). CDR3 length: 15 amino acids. Germline assignment: CDR1 LNHNV and CDR2 YYDKDF (reference sequence). V dropped 6 bases and J dropped 4 bases, with 17 bases sitting between them. The CDR3 region is CATRRGLVGADTQYF. Partial CDR3 DNA: TGTGCCACCAGGCGGGGACTGGTCGGCGCAGATACG.

The CDR3 DNA, read in part, is TGTGCCAGCAGCCCTTTGGGACAGAAGGTGGACGAG. It encodes CASSPLGQKVDE. The entire CDR3 sequence reads CASSPLGQKVDEQYF. V is TRBV5-8 and J is TRBJ2-7; 7 bases agree with TRBD1. Sequencing ends 3 residues short of the CDR3 end; the germline J gene provides the rest. Germline V gene data show CDR1 as SGHTS and CDR2 as YDEGEE. V trimming: 4 bases; J trimming: 5 bases; junction bases outside the gene matches: 12. This CDR3 spans 15 amino acids.

This clone came up many times. The read finishes 3 residues shy of the CDR3 end, and the germline J gene is used to complete it. The chain is built from TRBV5-1 and TRBJ2-7; 10 bases align to TRBD1. V shed 4 bases, J shed 3 bases, and the junction held 7 bases outside the gene matches. Germline V gene sequence: CDR1 SGHRS, CDR2 YFSETQ. CDR3 length: 15 residues. CDR3 DNA (partial): TGCGCCAGCAGCCCGGGACAGGGGTCTTTCTACGAG. It encodes CASSPGQGSFYE. The complete CDR3 reads CASSPGQGSFYEQYF.

This clone occurred many times. The read ends 3 residues shy of where the CDR3 ends; the end is completed using the germline J gene. The gene calls are TRBV5-1 and TRBJ1-5; D gene ambiguous. Germline loops: CDR1 SGHRS, CDR2 YFSETQ. This CDR3 has 13 amino acids. Between the trimmed V and J ends, which lost 2 bases and 4 bases, there was a span of 7 bases. CDR3 DNA (partial): TGCGCCAGCAGCTTTGAGCGGAATCAGCCC. Translating gives CASSFERNQP. The entire CDR3 sequence reads CASSFERNQPQHF.

This clone was seen repeatedly, ten times or more. Read data end 3 residues before the CDR3 end; the end is taken from the germline J gene. The chain recombines TRBV5-1 with TRBJ1-1; 11 bases match TRBD1. Per the germline V gene, CDR1 is SGHRS and CDR2 is YFSETQ. The ends lost 5 bases at V and 7 bases at J; junction bases unmatched: 7. The CDR3 has 14 amino acids. CDR3 loop: CASRLPGTGGEAFF. CDR3 DNA (partial): TGCGCCAGCAGATTACCCGGGACAGGGGGTGAA.

This clone appeared many times. The read finishes 3 residues shy of the CDR3 end, and the germline J gene is used to complete it. The J gene is TRBJ2-5, the V gene TRBV19, with 8 nucleotides matching TRBD1. V was clipped by 4 bases and J by 5 bases; unmatched bases: 9. Germline CDR1 reads LNHDA; CDR2 reads SQIVND (reference sequence). The CDR3 sequence is 15 residues long. The CDR3 region is CASSSTGGRGETQYF. The sequenced CDR3 bases are TGTGCCAGTAGTAGCACAGGGGGACGCGGGGAGACC.

This clone was recorded many times. The read comes to an end 3 residues before the CDR3 does, leaving the germline J gene to fill in the end. This sequence joins TRBV5-1 and TRBJ1-2; 8 bases are a match to TRBD1. V lost 4 bases and J lost 1; bases outside the gene matches: 9. CDR3 length: 16 residues. Germline lookup yields CDR1 SGHRS and CDR2 YFSETQ. CDR3 sequence reads: CASSRSPGQVNYGYTF. The sequenced part of the CDR3 DNA is TGCGCCAGCAGCCGATCACCGGGACAGGTTAACTATGGC.

This clone was seen many times. The read gets to within 3 residues of the CDR3 end, and the germline J gene fills in the rest. This sequence joins TRBV5-1 and TRBJ1-4; 11 nucleotides line up with TRBD1. This CDR3 region has 16 residues. V lost 4 bases to trimming and J lost 7 bases; unmatched junction nucleotides: 9. CDR1 is SGHRS, CDR2 YFSETQ, per germline. CDR3 sequence reads: CASSPPSGTGGEKLFF. The DNA read from the CDR3 is TGCGCCAGCAGCCCACCTTCCGGGACAGGGGGTGAAAAA.

This clone has at least ten counts. Read data end 3 residues before the CDR3 end; the end is taken from the germline J gene. The chain combines TRBV10-3 with TRBJ1-6; possible D gene TRBD1, 5 bases. Germline V lookup: CDR1 ENHRY, CDR2 SYGVKD. V lost 6 bases and J 8 bases, leaving 23 bases between the germline ends. The CDR3 extends over 17 amino acids. CDR3 amino acids: CAISSSRVGKRDSPLHF. The covered CDR3 bases are TGTGCCATCAGCTCCAGCAGGGTAGGGAAACGAGATTCACCC.

This clone was picked up many times. The read comes to an end 3 residues before the CDR3 does, leaving the germline J gene to fill in the end. This chain connects TRBV5-1 to TRBJ1-2; TRBD1 matches 10 bases. The CDR3 length is 15 residues. J lost 5 bases, V lost 3 bases, and 7 bases had no gene match. CDR1 is SGHRS and CDR2 is YFSETQ in the germline V gene. Incomplete CDR3 DNA: TGCGCCAGCAGCTCCCGTGGACAGGGGGTTTATGGC. This gives the protein CASSSRGQGVYG. The full CDR3 is CASSSRGQGVYGYTF.

At least ten counts were recorded for this clone. The read finishes 3 residues shy of the CDR3 end, and the germline J gene is used to complete it. The rearrangement links TRBV7-9 to TRBJ1-1, with unresolved D. The germline gives CDR1 SEHNR, CDR2 FQNEAQ (reference sequence). V was clipped by 1 base and J by 1 base, with 10 bases between them. This CDR3 spans 15 amino acids. CDR3 protein: CASSLDGQANTEAFF. CDR3 DNA (partial): TGTGCCAGCAGCTTAGATGGGCAGGCGAACACTGAA.

With respect to this clone: Coverage ceases 3 residues before the CDR3 finishes, and the germline J gene fills in the end. V gene TRBV5-6 combines with J gene TRBJ1-2, with D perhaps matching TRBD1 (5 bases). The germline CDR1 and CDR2 sequences are SGHDT and YYEEEE. The CDR3 is 14 residues long. V shed 0 bases and J shed 6 bases, with 12 bases lying between them. CDR3 sequence: CASSLGAGRDGYTF. The sequenced CDR3 bases are TGTGCCAGCAGCTTGGGTGCGGGGCGAGATGGC.

As for this clone: At one end, the junction sequence differs from germline, possibly due to a read error. The read ends 3 residues before the CDR3 terminus; that terminus is restored from the germline J gene. This CDR3 is also generated by other DNA sequences in the sample. The rearrangement links TRBV5-1 to TRBJ1-3, with 7 bases that match TRBD1. CDR3 length: 17 amino acids. Per germline, CDR1 SGHRS and CDR2 YFSETQ. This CDR3 is CASSDGTAGLSGNTIYF. The DNA read from the CDR3 is TGCGCCAGCAGCGACGGGACAGCGGGCCTCTCTGGAAACACA.

This clone was seen at least ten times. The sequenced CDR3 bases are TGTGCCAGCAGCTTTGGGGGGGGAGAGACC. Protein product: CASSFGGGET. The whole CDR3 protein reads CASSFGGGETQYF. This chain connects TRBV5-4 to TRBJ2-5; 7 bases match TRBD2. With the read ending 3 residues before the CDR3 end, the germline J gene is used to fill in that end. This CDR3 is 13 amino acids long. Germline values: CDR1 SGHNT, CDR2 YYREEE (reference sequence). V was pared by 2 bases and J by 4 bases, with 2 bases of the junction left unmatched.

There are many counts of this clone. The CDR3 end lies 3 residues beyond the end of the read and is filled in from the germline J gene. V usage is TRBV19 and J usage is TRBJ1-3, with D unclear. Trimming took 7 bases from V and 0 from J, leaving 13 bases between them. CDR3 size: 15 residues. Germline V gene data show CDR1 as LNHDA and CDR2 as SQIVND (reference sequence). The CDR3 sequence is CASIQGLFSGNTIYF. The CDR3 DNA, read in part, is TGTGCCAGTATCCAAGGGTTATTCTCTGGAAACACC.

Only a few counts were recorded for this clone. The CDR3 is cut off 3 residues early in the read; its end comes from the germline J gene. V usage is TRBV19 and J usage is TRBJ2-1; D is possibly TRBD2 (6 bases). With 3 bases removed from V and 7 bases from J, the gap between germline ends came to 16 bases. The CDR3 has 15 residues. Germline loops: CDR1 LNHDA, CDR2 SQIVND (reference sequence). CDR3 DNA, as far as it was read: TGTGCCAGTAGTATCACCCAAGGAGGGGTTAATGAG. Its translation is CASSITQGGVNE. The complete CDR3 protein is CASSITQGGVNEQFF. Full variable domain (remainder filled in from reference TRBV19 and TRBJ2-1): DGGITQSPKYLFRKEGQNVTLSCEQNLNHDAMYWYRQDPGQGLRLIYYSQIVNDFQKGDIAEGYSVSREKKESFPLTVTSAQKNPTAFYLCASSITQGGVNEQFFGPGTRLTVL.

This clone was seen at least ten times. The read terminates 3 residues ahead of where the CDR3 ends, so the germline J gene completes it. The chain recombines TRBV4-2 with TRBJ2-3, with unresolved D. In germline, CDR1 is LGHNA, CDR2 YNFKEQ. V was cut by 4 bases and J by 5 bases, with 4 bases left in between. CDR3 length: 11 amino acids. CDR3 sequence: CASSRGDTQYF. The sequenced part of the CDR3 DNA is TGTGCCAGCAGCCGAGGAGATACG.